These 8 T cell receptor beta chains came from one sample sequenced in a study of T cell repertoires in cytomegalovirus infection. TCRdb independently ran MiXCR on the reads; one entry per CDR3 protein. The profile covers approximately 170,000 distinct CDR3 sequences, with 17% appearing a single time and roughly a sixth taken by the ten largest. Sequences were obtained from CD8+ T cells from PBMCs. Source of these receptors: a human donor in good health (CMV status not recorded). Some clones in this sample may be carry-over from other donors' samples.

This clonotype was detected a few times. The chain is built from TRBV27 and TRBJ1-2; TRBD1 matches at 8 bases. Unmatched junction bases numbered 3, after V lost 6 bases and J lost 6 bases. Germline V gene lookup returns CDR1 MNHEY and CDR2 SMNVEV (reference sequence). This CDR3 region has 12 residues. In DNA, the CDR3 is TGTGCCAGCAGGACAGGGGTGGATGGCTACACCTTC. This gives the protein CASRTGVDGYTF.

The chain joins TRBV28 to TRBJ2-7; D uncertain. Trimming cost V 8 bases and J 0 bases, with 14 bases left between them. CDR1 and CDR2 from the germline V gene are MDHEN and SYDVKM. The CDR3 has 14 residues. Here the CDR3 reads CASQVTGYSYEQYF. CDR3 bases: TGTGCCAGCCAGGTTACGGGTTACTCCTACGAGCAGTACTTC.

This clonotype was seen a few times. DNA of the CDR3: TGTGCCAGCAGCAAAGCAGGGTCCTATGGCTACACCTTC. As protein: CASSKAGSYGYTF. The V and J genes are TRBV7-9 and TRBJ1-2, with D maybe TRBD1 (5 bases). Trimming cost V 5 bases and J 4 bases, with 11 bases left between them. CDR1 and CDR2 from the germline V gene are SEHNR and FQNEAQ (reference sequence). This CDR3 is built from 13 residues.

In its sample, this clonotype was seen a few times. J is TRBJ1-6 and V is TRBV7-9; D is unclear. V was cut by 2 bases and J by 6 bases, with 8 bases left in between. Germline CDR1 is SEHNR and CDR2 is FQNEAQ (reference sequence). The CDR3 sequence is 14 residues long. Here the CDR3 reads CASSLSRGNSPLHF. The CDR3 nucleotides read TGTGCCAGCAGCTTAAGTCGTGGTAATTCACCCCTCCACTTT. The whole variable domain, remainder taken from reference TRBV7-9 and TRBJ1-6, is DTGVSQNPRHKITKRGQNVTFRCDPISEHNRLYWYRQTLGQGPEFLTYFQNEAQLEKSRLLSDRFSAERPKGSFSTLEIQRTEQGDSAMYLCASSLSRGNSPLHFGNGTRLTVT.

This clonotype turned up a few times. The gene calls are TRBV28 and TRBJ2-7; 11 nucleotides line up with TRBD1. The CDR3 extends over 15 amino acids. Trimming removed 5 bases from V and 6 bases from J; junction bases left unmatched: 9. The germline V gene encodes CDR1 MDHEN and CDR2 SYDVKM. The CDR3 here is CASSERTGGFGEQYF. The DNA for the CDR3 is TGTGCCAGCAGTGAGAGGACAGGGGGCTTCGGCGAGCAGTACTTC.

The chain links TRBV5-6 to TRBJ2-1, with 14 bases fitting TRBD2. CDR1 and CDR2 from the germline V gene are SGHDT and YYEEEE. The J segment lost 9 bases and the V segment lost 4 bases, leaving 6 bases of the junction unmatched. CDR3 length: 15 residues. CDR3 nucleotides: TGTGCCAGCAGCGTGGGACTAGCGGGAGTAAGTGAGCAGTTCTTC. Its protein is CASSVGLAGVSEQFF. Using reference TRBV5-6 and TRBJ2-1 for the parts outside the CDR3, the full variable domain is DAGVTQSPTHLIKTRGQQVTLRCSPKSGHDTVSWYQQALGQGPQFIFQYYEEEERQRGNFPDRFSGHQFPNYSSELNVNALLLGDSALYLCASSVGLAGVSEQFFGPGTRLTVL.

A few counts support this clonotype. The chain links TRBV12-3 or TRBV12-4 to TRBJ2-7; tentative D call: TRBD1 (6 bases). The V and J ends lost 7 bases and 5 bases respectively, with 18 bases between them. CDR3 size: 14 residues. CDR3 amino acids: CASTTTGSSHEQYF. The CDR3 DNA reads TGTGCCAGCACCACCACAGGGAGTTCCCACGAGCAGTACTTC.

The chain couples TRBV7-3 to TRBJ2-1; possible D gene TRBD1, 6 bases. The CDR3 runs 17 residues. The germline V and J ends were trimmed by 0 bases and 3 bases, with 15 bases remaining between them. CDR1 SGHTA and CDR2 FQGTGA come from the germline V gene. DNA of the CDR3: TGTGCCAGCAGCTTAACCTCTGGGGCAGGGGACTACAATGAGCAGTTCTTC. It codes for CASSLTSGAGDYNEQFF.